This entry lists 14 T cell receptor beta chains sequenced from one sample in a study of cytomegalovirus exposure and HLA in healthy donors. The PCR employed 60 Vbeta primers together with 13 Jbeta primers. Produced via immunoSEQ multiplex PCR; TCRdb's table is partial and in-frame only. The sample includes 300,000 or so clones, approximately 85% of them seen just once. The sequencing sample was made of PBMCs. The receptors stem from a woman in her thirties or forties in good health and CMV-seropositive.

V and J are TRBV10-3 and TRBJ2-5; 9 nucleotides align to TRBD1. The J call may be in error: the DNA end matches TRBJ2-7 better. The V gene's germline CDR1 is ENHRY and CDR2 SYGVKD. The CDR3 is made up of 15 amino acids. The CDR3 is CAISSPGQGGGEQYF. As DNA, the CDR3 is TGTGCCATCAGTTCCCCGGGACAGGGTGGTGGCGAGCAGTACTTC.

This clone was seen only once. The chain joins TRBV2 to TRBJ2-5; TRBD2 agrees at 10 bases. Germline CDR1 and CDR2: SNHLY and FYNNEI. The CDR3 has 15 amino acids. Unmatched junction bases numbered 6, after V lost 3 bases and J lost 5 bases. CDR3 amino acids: CASSDPSGSPETQYF. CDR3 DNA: TGTGCCAGCAGTGACCCTAGCGGGAGTCCGGAGACCCAGTACTTC.

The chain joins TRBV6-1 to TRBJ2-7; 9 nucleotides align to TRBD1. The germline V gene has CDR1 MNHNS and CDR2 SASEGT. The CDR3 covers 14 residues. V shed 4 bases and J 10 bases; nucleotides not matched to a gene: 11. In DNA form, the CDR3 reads TGTGCCAGCAGTGGTCCCGGACAGGGGATAAAACAGTACTTC. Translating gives CASSGPGQGIKQYF.

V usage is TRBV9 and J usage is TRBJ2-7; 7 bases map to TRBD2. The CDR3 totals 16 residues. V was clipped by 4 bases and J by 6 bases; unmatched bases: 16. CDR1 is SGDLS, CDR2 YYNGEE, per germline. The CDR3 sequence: CASSPLTAGDPSEQYF. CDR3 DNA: TGTGCCAGCAGCCCTTTAACGGCGGGAGATCCTTCCGAGCAGTACTTC.

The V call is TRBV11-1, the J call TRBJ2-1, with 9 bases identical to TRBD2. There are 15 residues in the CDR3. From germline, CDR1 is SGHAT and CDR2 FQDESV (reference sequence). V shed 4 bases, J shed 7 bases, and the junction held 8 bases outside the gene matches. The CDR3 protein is CASSSPSGTGNEQFF. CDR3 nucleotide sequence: TGTGCCAGCAGCTCCCCTAGCGGGACGGGTAATGAGCAGTTCTTC. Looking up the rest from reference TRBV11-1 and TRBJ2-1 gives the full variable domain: EAEVAQSPRYKITEKSQAVAFWCDPISGHATLYWYRQILGQGPELLVQFQDESVVDDSQLPKDRFSAERLKGVDSTLKIQPAELGDSAMYLCASSSPSGTGNEQFFGPGTRLTVL.

In DNA, the CDR3 is TGTGCCAGCGCTCAGGGGTCCGTGAACTATGGCTACACCTTC. Residues: CASAQGSVNYGYTF. The chain couples TRBV28 to TRBJ1-2; D may be TRBD1 (6 bases). The germline gives CDR1 MDHEN, CDR2 SYDVKM. The CDR3 has 14 residues. Trimming removed 8 bases from V and 2 bases from J, with 15 bases in between.

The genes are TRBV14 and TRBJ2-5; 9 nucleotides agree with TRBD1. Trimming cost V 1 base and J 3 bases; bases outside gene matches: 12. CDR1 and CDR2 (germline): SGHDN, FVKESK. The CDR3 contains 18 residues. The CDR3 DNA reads TGTGCCAGCAGCCAAGGAATCCTGACAGGGGGGCGGAAAGAGACCCAGTACTTC. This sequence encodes CASSQGILTGGRKETQYF.

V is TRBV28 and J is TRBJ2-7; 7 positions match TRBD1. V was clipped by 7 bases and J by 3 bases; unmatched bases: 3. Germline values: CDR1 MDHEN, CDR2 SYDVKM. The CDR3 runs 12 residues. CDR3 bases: TGTGCCAGCACATCAGGGGGCTACGAGCAGTACTTC. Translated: CASTSGGYEQYF.

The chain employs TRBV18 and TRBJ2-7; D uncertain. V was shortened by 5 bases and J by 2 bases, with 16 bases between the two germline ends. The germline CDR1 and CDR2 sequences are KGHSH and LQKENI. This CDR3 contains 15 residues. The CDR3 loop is CASSSLSALTYEQYF. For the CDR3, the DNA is TGTGCCAGCTCATCCCTCAGCGCACTAACCTACGAGCAGTACTTC. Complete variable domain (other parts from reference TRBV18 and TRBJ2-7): NAGVMQNPRHLVRRRGQEARLRCSPMKGHSHVYWYRQLPEEGLKFMVYLQKENIIDESGMPKERFSAEFPKEGPSILRIQQVVRGDSAAYFCASSSLSALTYEQYFGPGTRLTVT.

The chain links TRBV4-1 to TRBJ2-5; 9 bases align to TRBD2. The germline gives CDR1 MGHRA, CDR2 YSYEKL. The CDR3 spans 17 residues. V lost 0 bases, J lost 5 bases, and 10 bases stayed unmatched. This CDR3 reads CASSQDSGLAGFETQYF. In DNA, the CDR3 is TGCGCCAGCAGCCAAGATTCTGGCCTAGCGGGATTTGAGACCCAGTACTTC.

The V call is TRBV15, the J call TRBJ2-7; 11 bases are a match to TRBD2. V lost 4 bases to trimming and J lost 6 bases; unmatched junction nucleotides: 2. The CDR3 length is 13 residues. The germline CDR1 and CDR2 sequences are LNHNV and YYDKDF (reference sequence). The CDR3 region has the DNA TGTGCCACCAGCATAGCGGGAGGGATCGAGCAGTACTTC. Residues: CATSIAGGIEQYF.

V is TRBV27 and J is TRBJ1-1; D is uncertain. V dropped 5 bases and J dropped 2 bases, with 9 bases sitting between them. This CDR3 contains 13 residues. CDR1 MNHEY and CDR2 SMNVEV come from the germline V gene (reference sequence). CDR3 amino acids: CASSPTRNTEAFF. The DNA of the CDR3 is TGTGCCAGCAGTCCGACAAGAAACACTGAAGCTTTCTTT.

Written as DNA, the CDR3 is TGTGCCAGCAGTCCCCGAACAGGGGGGATAGGGGGAGGAGGCGAGCAGTACTTC. It codes for CASSPRTGGIGGGGEQYF. The chain joins TRBV27 to TRBJ2-7; 8 bases match TRBD1. The germline V gene encodes CDR1 MNHEY and CDR2 SMNVEV (reference sequence). The CDR3 contains 18 residues. J gave up 6 bases and V 5 bases, and 21 bases lay outside the gene matches.

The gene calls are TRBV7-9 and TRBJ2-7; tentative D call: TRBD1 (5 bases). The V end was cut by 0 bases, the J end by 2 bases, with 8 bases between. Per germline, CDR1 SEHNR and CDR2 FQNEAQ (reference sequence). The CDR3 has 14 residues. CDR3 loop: CASSLADNTYEQYF. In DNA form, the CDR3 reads TGTGCCAGCAGCTTAGCGGACAACACCTACGAGCAGTACTTC.